This T cell receptor (beta chain) was sequenced during a study of radiation and T cells in renal cell carcinoma. Study-level background: Nephrectomy followed 15 Gy stereotactic body radiation by 4 weeks. The study, taken as a whole, reports: From baseline, blood top tumor clonotypes peaked at 2 weeks post-radiation.

V was shortened by 5 bases and J by 4 bases, with 11 bases between the two germline ends. Germline lookup yields CDR1 MNHEY and CDR2 SMNVEV (reference sequence). This CDR3 has 13 residues. Points on this clone: Its antigen is undetermined.

As for time point: blood 2 weeks post-SBRT. The treatment: 15 Gy SBRT to primary tumor, nephrectomy 4 weeks later. After SBRT, blood was collected at 2 and 4 weeks, plus baseline. Clear cell pathology was present in this patient's renal cell carcinoma. The assay was immunoSEQ multiplex PCR, and TCRdb's table has in-frame clones only and misses some. The top ten clones hold roughly 7.4% of a sample with about 65,000 clones, around 77% of them seen once. The sample in question was blood, obtained from a patient whose treatment included radiotherapy and nephrectomy. The chain employs TRBV27 and TRBJ1-2; no clear D. The receptor comes from a man aged 55 to 69 with renal cell carcinoma. CDR3 coding DNA: TGTGCCAGCAGTCCCGGGATCGGCTATGGCTACACCTTC. Translated, it gives CASSPGIGYGYTF.